This T cell receptor beta chain was found in a study of blood T cell repertoires in COVID-19. Study at large: Specimens from acute and convalescent COVID-19 originated in the United States, Italy and Spain. T cells, B-cell-depleted T cells, or PBMCs provided the cDNA or gDNA that served as material.

V was clipped by 2 bases and J by 8 bases, with 18 bases between them. Germline CDR1 MNHEY, CDR2 SVGAGI. CDR3 size: 15 residues. In this sample, this clone turned up a few times. Generated by immunoSEQ multiplex PCR, the TCRdb table keeps only in-frame clones and is missing some. The sample contains roughly 280,000 clones, approximately 85% of which appear only once. Sequenced sample: peripheral blood. The V call is TRBV6-5, the J call TRBJ1-2; a weak D match, TRBD1 (6 bases). The sequence came from a woman in her seventies with acute or convalescent COVID-19. The CDR3 loop is CASSYDGGQYVGYTF. The CDR3 nucleotides read TGTGCCAGCAGTTACGACGGGGGGCAGTATGTGGGCTACACCTTC.